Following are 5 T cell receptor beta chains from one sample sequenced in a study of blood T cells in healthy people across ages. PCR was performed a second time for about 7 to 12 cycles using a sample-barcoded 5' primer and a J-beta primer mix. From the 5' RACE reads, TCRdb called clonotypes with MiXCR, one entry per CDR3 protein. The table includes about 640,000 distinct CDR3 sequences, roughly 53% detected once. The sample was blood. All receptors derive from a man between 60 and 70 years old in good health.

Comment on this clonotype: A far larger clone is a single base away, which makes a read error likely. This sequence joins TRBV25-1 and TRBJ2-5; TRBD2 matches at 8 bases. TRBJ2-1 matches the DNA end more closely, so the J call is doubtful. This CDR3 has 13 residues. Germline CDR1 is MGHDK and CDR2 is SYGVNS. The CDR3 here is CASSLAGQETQFF. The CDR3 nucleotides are TGTGCCAGCAGCTTAGCGGGGCAAGAGACCCAGTTCTTC.

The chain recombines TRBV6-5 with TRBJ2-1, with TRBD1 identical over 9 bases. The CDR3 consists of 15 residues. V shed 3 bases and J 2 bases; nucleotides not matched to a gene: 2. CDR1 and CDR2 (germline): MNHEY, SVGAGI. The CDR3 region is CASSYYRGPYNEQFF. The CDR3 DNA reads TGTGCCAGCAGTTATTACAGGGGGCCCTACAATGAGCAGTTCTTC.

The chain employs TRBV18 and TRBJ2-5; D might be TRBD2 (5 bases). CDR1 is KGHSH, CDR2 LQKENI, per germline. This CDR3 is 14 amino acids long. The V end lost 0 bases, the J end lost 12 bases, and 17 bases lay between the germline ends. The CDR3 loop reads CASSPPAGRLSEYF. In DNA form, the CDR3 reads TGTGCCAGCTCACCACCGGCGGGCCGGCTTTCGGAGTACTTC.

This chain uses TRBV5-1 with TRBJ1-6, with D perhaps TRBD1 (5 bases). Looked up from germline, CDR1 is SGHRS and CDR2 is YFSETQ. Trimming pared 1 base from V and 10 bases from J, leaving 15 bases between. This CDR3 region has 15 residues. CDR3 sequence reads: CASSLYGGIDSPLHF. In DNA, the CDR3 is TGCGCCAGCAGCTTGTATGGGGGAATAGACTCACCCCTCCACTTT.

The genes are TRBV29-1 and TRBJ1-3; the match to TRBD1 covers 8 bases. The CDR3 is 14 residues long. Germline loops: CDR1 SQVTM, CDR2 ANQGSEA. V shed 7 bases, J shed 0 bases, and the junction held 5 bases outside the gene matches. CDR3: CSGQTGGSGNTIYF. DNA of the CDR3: TGCAGCGGCCAAACAGGGGGCTCTGGAAACACCATATATTTT.